These 3 T cell receptor beta chains were all obtained from the same sample, sequenced in a study of CD8+ T cells in alopecia areata. Investigators isolated RNA and reverse transcribed it into cDNA to act as the sequencing template. TCRdb's table, derived via immunoSEQ multiplex PCR, lists solely in-frame clones and lacks some. The sample includes some 180,000 clones, 45% to 70% of them seen just once. Sequenced sample: CD8+ T cells sorted from blood. These TCRs come from a human donor in good health.

The chain joins TRBV13 to TRBJ2-4; D is possibly TRBD1 (5 bases). CDR3 length: 14 residues. CDR1 and CDR2 from the germline V gene are PRHDT and FYEKMQ (reference sequence). Trimming pared 5 bases from V and 3 bases from J, leaving 11 bases between. The CDR3 sequence: CASSVRQIKNIQYF. The CDR3 DNA is TGTGCCAGCAGCGTAAGACAGATCAAAAACATTCAGTACTTC.

This chain uses TRBV7-9 with TRBJ1-1, with TRBD1 as a possible D gene (5 bases). Trimming pared 5 bases from V and 7 bases from J, leaving 23 bases between. This CDR3 comprises 16 residues. Looked up from germline, CDR1 is SEHNR and CDR2 is FQNEAQ (reference sequence). The CDR3 here is CASSQGGTGYSVEAFF. The DNA of the CDR3 is TGTGCCAGCAGCCAAGGCGGGACGGGGTACTCGGTTGAAGCTTTCTTT.

This chain links TRBV6-5 with TRBJ1-2; the D gene is possibly TRBD1 (5 bases). Germline values: CDR1 MNHEY, CDR2 SVGAGI. The V end lost 6 bases, the J end lost 7 bases, and 18 bases lay between the germline ends. The CDR3 has 14 amino acids. CDR3 loop: CASSHIPGEGGYTF. CDR3 bases: TGTGCCAGCAGCCACATCCCGGGGGAAGGTGGCTACACCTTC.